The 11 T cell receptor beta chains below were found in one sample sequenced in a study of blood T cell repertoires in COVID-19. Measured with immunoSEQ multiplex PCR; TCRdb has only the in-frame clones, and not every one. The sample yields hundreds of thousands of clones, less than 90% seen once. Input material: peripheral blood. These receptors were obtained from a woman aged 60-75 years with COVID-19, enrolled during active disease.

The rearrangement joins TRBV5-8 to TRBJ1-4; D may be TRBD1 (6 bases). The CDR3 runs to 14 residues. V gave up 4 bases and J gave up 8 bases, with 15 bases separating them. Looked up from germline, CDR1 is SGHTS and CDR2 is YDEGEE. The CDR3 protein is CASSKNRDWEKLFF. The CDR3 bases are TGTGCCAGCAGCAAAAACAGGGATTGGGAAAAACTGTTTTTT. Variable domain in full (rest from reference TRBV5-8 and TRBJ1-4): EAGVTQSPTHLIKTRGQQATLRCSPISGHTSVYWYQQALGLGLQFLLWYDEGEERNRGNFPPRFSGRQFPNYSSELNVNALELEDSALYLCASSKNRDWEKLFFGSGTQLSVL.

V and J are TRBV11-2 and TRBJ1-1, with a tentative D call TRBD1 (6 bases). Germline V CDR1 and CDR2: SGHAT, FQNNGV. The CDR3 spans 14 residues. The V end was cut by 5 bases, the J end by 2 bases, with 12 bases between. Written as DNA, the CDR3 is TGTGCCAGCAGCCAAAGGACAGAAAACACTGAAGCTTTCTTT. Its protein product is CASSQRTENTEAFF.

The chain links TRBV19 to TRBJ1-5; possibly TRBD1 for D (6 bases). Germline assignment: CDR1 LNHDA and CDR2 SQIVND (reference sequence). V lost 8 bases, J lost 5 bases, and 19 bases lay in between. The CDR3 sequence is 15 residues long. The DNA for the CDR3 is TGTGCCAGTGTGACATGGGCAGGGGTTGATCAGCCCCAGCATTTT. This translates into CASVTWAGVDQPQHF.

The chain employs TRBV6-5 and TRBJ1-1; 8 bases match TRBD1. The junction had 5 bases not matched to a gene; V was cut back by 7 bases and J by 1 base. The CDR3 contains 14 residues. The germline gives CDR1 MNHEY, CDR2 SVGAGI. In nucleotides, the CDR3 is TGTGCCAGCATCTGGACAGGGTCGAACACTGAAGCTTTCTTT. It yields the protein CASIWTGSNTEAFF.

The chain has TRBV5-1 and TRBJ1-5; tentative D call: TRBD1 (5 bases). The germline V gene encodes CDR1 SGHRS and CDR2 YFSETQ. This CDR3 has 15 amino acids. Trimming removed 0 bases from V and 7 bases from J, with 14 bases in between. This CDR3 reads CASSLEGDPYQPQHF. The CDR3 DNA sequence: TGCGCCAGCAGCTTGGAAGGGGATCCATACCAGCCCCAGCATTTT.

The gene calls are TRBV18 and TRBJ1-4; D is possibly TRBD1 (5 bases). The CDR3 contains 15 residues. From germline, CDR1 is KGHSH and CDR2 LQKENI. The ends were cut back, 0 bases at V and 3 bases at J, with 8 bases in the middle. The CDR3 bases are TGTGCCAGCTCACCACCGGGGCTCTCTAATGAAAAACTGTTTTTT. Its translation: CASSPPGLSNEKLFF.

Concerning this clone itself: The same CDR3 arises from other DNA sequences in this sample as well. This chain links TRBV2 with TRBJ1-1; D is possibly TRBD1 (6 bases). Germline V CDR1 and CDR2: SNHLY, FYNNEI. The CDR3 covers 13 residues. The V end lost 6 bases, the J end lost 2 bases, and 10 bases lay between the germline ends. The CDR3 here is CASSADRNTEAFF. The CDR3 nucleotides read TGTGCCAGCAGCGCGGACAGAAACACTGAAGCTTTCTTT.

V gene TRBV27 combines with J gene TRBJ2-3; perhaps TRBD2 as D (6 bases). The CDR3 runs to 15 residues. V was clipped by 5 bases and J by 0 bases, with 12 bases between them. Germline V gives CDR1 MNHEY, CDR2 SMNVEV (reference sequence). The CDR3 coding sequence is TGTGCCAGCAGTGAATATGGGACTAGCACAGATACGCAGTATTTT. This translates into CASSEYGTSTDTQYF.

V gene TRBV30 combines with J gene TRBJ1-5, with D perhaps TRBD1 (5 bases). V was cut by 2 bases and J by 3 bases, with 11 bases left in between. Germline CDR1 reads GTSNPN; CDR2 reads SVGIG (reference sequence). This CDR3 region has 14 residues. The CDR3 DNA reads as TGTGCCTGGAGTTTTGACAGTGCCAATCAGCCCCAGCATTTT. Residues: CAWSFDSANQPQHF.

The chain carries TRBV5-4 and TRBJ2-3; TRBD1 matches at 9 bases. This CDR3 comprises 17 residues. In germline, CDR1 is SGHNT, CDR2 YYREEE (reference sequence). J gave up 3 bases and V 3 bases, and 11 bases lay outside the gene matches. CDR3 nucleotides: TGTGCCAGCAGCTATATGACAGGGGGGATAGGAACAGATACGCAGTATTTT. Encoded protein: CASSYMTGGIGTDTQYF.

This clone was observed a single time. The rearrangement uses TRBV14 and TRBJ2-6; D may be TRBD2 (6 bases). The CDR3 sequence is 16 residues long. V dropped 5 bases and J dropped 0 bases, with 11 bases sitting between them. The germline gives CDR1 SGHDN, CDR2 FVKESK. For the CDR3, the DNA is TGTGCCAGCAGCGTTGCGGGAAGCTCTGGGGCCAACGTCCTGACTTTC. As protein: CASSVAGSSGANVLTF.